These 3 T cell receptor beta chains share one sample of origin, sequenced in a study of blood T cell repertoires in COVID-19. The data were produced by immunoSEQ multiplex PCR, yet TCRdb's version contains in-frame clones alone and is incomplete. In the table there are about 270,000 clones, around nine tenths of which are singletons. Material: PBMCs or T cells enriched from blood (not recorded which). These receptors were collected from a woman between 55 and 75 years old who had recovered from COVID-19.

The genes are TRBV28 and TRBJ1-2; D gene uncertain. The CDR3 covers 11 residues. V gave up 7 bases and J gave up 4 bases, with 7 bases separating them. CDR1 is MDHEN, CDR2 SYDVKM, per germline. CDR3 DNA: TGTGCCAGCATGAACATCTATGGCTACACCTTC. It encodes CASMNIYGYTF.

The chain combines TRBV28 with TRBJ1-5; 9 bases are shared with TRBD1. The length of the CDR3 is 15 residues. Germline CDR1 reads MDHEN; CDR2 reads SYDVKM. V shed 6 bases, J shed 1 base, and the junction held 4 bases outside the gene matches. The DNA for the CDR3 is TGTGCCAGCAGCTCCGGACAGGGGAGCAATCAGCCCCAGCATTTT. It codes for CASSSGQGSNQPQHF.

In its sample, this clone was seen a few times. This sequence joins TRBV11-3 and TRBJ1-6; possible D gene TRBD1, 5 bases. The germline V gene encodes CDR1 SGHNT and CDR2 YENEEA. V was trimmed by 1 base and J by 5 bases, leaving 9 bases between them. The CDR3 has 15 amino acids. CDR3 amino acids: CASSLGEQDNSPLHF. The CDR3 coding sequence is TGTGCCAGCAGCTTAGGAGAACAGGATAATTCACCCCTCCACTTT.